Sequencing of this T cell receptor beta chain was carried out in a study of T-cell reconstitution after alpha-beta-depleted transplantation in children. Preparation of the TCRbeta library used unique molecular identifiers. One entry per CDR3 protein, called by TCRdb with MiXCR from the PCR reads. This sample has about 1,000,000 distinct CDR3 sequences, with roughly 29% found just once. The J segment lost 1 base and the V segment lost 2 bases, leaving 8 bases of the junction unmatched. CDR1 SGHRS and CDR2 YFSETQ come from the germline V gene. The CDR3 totals 17 residues. The specimen comprised PBMCs, mostly from graft donor cells, sampled 360 days after TCRalphabeta/CD19-depleted stem cell transplant. The V call is TRBV5-1, the J call TRBJ2-2; TRBD1 aligns across 7 bases. The source of this sequence is a boy under two years old who had a stem cell transplant for SCID, so the T cells may come from the graft donor. The CDR3 DNA sequence: TGCGCCAGCAGCTTCGACGACAGGGTCGGGAACACCGGGGAGCTGTTTTTT. Amino acid sequence: CASSFDDRVGNTGELFF.